What follows is one T cell receptor (beta chain) and its context. Its antigen is not known. Sequencing used immunoSEQ multiplex PCR; TCRdb keeps in-frame clones, though not all of them. Here the sample spans around 2,000,000 clones, approximately 94% being singletons. The data belong to a study of shared clonotypes between healthy human individuals. Study-wide background: Three plates each covered CD4 naive and memory; CD8 naive two, CD8 memory one.

Overall study findings and caveats: Relative to their counterparts shared across all four donors, non-shared clonotypes exhibited diminished generation probabilities.

CD45RO-negative CD8 cells positively selected for CCR7 made up the naive population, which excluded terminally differentiated effector memory CD45RA+ cells. CDR3 length: 15 residues. Germline V CDR1 and CDR2: PRHDT, FYEKMQ (reference sequence). J gave up 6 bases and V 5 bases, and 9 bases lay outside the gene matches. This TCR was sampled from a man aged 18 to 30 in good health. Specimen: naive CD8+ T cells sorted from blood. The chain uses TRBV13 and TRBJ2-4; TRBD1 aligns across 8 bases. The CDR3 region is CASSLRGLAGNIQYF. In nucleotides, the CDR3 is TGTGCCAGCAGCCTCAGGGGGCTGGCAGGAAACATTCAGTACTTC.